This TCR beta chain was identified in a study of spatial heterogeneity in lung cancer. The time point was: sample taken at primary tumor resection. Frozen PBMC, nontumor lung or tumor provided whole RNA, which was sequenced unsorted. This clonotype was observed many times. As yet, its antigen is unknown. Overall study results and limits: Tumors with more nonsynonymous mutations had more expanded intratumoral alpha and beta TCRs. Expanded TCR counts, ubiquitous and regional, correlated respectively with ubiquitous and regional nonsynonymous mutation counts.

The CDR3 is 15 residues long. Germline-derived CDR1 and CDR2 are SGHNT and YYREEE (reference sequence). V lost 4 bases and J lost 0, with 11 bases in between. Every molecule of TCR cDNA had its own unique molecular identifier. TCRdb analysed the 5' RACE reads with MiXCR anew, one entry per CDR3 protein. The sample shows approximately 94,000 distinct CDR3 sequences, approximately 4.7% of them seen only once. Material: lung tumor tissue, obtained at surgery. This chain connects TRBV5-4 to TRBJ2-1; D is unresolved. The receptor was isolated from a male donor with early-stage non-small cell lung cancer. CDR3 nucleotide sequence: TGTGCCAGCAGCCCAACCCTGAGCTCCTACAATGAGCAGTTCTTC. Translating gives CASSPTLSSYNEQFF.